The source of this T cell receptor beta chain is a study of T cells in localized non-small cell lung cancer. Germline V CDR1 and CDR2: GTSNPN, SVGIG (reference sequence). V gave up 3 bases and J gave up 3 bases, with 14 bases separating them. The CDR3 contains 14 residues. As to this clone: Its antigen remains unknown.

Points from the study as a whole: Elevated circulating T cell density in blood was associated with longer overall survival. As only one tumor region underwent sequencing, heterogeneity remains possible. Uninvolved adjacent lung showed peak T cell clonality, exceeding tumor. The study detected a median roughly 50 of the top 100 tumor clones in adjacent lung.

Sequencing used immunoSEQ multiplex PCR; TCRdb keeps in-frame clones, though not all of them. Of some 64,000 clones in the sample, almost 90% are singletons; the top ten hold approximately 2%. Sample: peripheral blood, taken before any cancer treatment. The receptor was isolated from a woman aged 40-70 years with stage I lung adenocarcinoma. V is TRBV30 and J is TRBJ1-2; weak D call: TRBD1 (5 bases). This CDR3 reads CAWRAPGRYYGYTF. DNA of the CDR3: TGTGCCTGGAGAGCCCCGGGACGCTACTATGGCTACACCTTC.